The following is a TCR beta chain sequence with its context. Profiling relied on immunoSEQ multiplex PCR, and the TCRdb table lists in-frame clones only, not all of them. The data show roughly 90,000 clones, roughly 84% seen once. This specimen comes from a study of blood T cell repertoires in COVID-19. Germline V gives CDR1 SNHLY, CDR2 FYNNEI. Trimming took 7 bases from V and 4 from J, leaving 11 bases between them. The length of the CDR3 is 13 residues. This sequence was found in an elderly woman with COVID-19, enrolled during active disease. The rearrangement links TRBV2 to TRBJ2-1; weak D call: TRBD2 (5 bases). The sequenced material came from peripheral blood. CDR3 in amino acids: CASTSEGYNEQFF. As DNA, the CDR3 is TGTGCCAGCACCAGCGAGGGATACAATGAGCAGTTCTTC.